Here is one T cell receptor beta chain with its context. The sample holds a few counts of this clonotype. Its antigen is still unknown. Base qualities are not recorded, but no much larger clone differs from it by a single base. The data were obtained in a study of response to subunit inactivated influenza vaccine (dated by TCRdb to the late 2010s). Regarding the complete study: To follow how T cells responded to a trivalent subunit inactivated influenza vaccine, the researchers relied on deep quantitative profiling of the T cell receptor repertoire.

The CDR3 measures 14 amino acids from cysteine to phenylalanine. Just the 42-base CDR3 DNA is kept, in frame starting at base 1. V is pared back by 0 bases and J by 7 bases, with 13 bases lying between the germline termini. From a lookup of the germline V gene, CDR1 and CDR2 are SGHRS and YFSETQ. On the study overall, not on this receptor specifically: The authors proposed that each seasonal influenza vaccination may bring in only a limited number of new T cells.

The library was made by RT-PCR. Instrument used: Illumina HiSeq 2500. The raw public reads went through TCRdb reprocessing: fastp at Q25, MiXCR clone calling, in-frame beta chains kept. CDR3 protein duplicates are merged, each entry listing the most common genes and DNA. This sample is represented by fewer than 600,000 distinct CDR3 sequences; under 8.5% of them were singletons. The top ten clonotypes cover around 14% of the sample. The sequence derives from a man aged 50 to 69 who received an inactivated influenza vaccine. Donor details come from another sample of the same person, matched by shared clones. The rearrangement joined TRBV5-1 to TRBJ1-2, and the D gene may be TRBD1, 5 bases matching. This specimen was PBMCs from blood, taken around 25 months after vaccination. The sequenced DNA is TGCGCCAGCAGCTTGGAGGTGGGGGGTCCTGGCTACACCTTC. Translation gives CASSLEVGGPGYTF. Outside the CDR3, residues come from the reference TRBV5-1 and TRBJ1-2 proteins, so the full variable domain is: KAGVTQTPRYLIKTRGQQVTLSCSPISGHRSVSWYQQTPGQGLQFLFEYFSETQRNKGNFPGRFSGRQFSNSRSEMNVSTLELGDSALYLCASSLEVGGPGYTFGSGTRLTVV.